What follows describes a single T cell receptor beta chain. Its antigen is not identified. The data were taken from a study of blood T cells in healthy people across ages. Each sample gave at least 7 million isolated PBMCs. Deletions cut 6 bases from V and 2 bases from J, with 15 bases between. Germline loops: CDR1 DFQATT, CDR2 SNEGSKA (reference sequence). The length of the CDR3 is 14 residues. Study-wide findings and caveats: Estimated diversity across one million T cells was deemed an underestimate.

With a J-beta primer mix and a sample-barcoded 5' primer, a second PCR ran about 7 to 11 cycles. Template switching added a 12-random-nucleotide identifier to every cDNA molecule. TCRdb ran MiXCR on the 5' RACE reads and lists one entry per CDR3 protein. The table has around 580,000 distinct CDR3 sequences, around half seen once. The gene calls are TRBV20-1 and TRBJ2-3; no clear D gene. The sequenced sample consisted of blood. The source is a man older than 75 in good health. The CDR3 sequence: CSAGTGLYTDTQYF. For the CDR3, the DNA is TGCAGTGCAGGAACGGGTCTCTACACAGATACGCAGTATTTT.